The rows below give T cell receptor beta chains drawn from one sample of a study of monozygotic twins with inflammatory bowel disease. TCRdb re-called the 5' RACE reads and gives one entry per CDR3 protein, without DNA. This listing includes hundreds of thousands of distinct CDR3 sequences. The sequenced sample was blood. The receptors come from a human donor with ulcerative colitis or Crohn's disease, or a healthy co-twin of an affected twin (not recorded which). CDR3s include the opening cysteine and the closing phenylalanine or tryptophan. Each record gives: J gene, V gene, CDR3 protein.

J: TRBJ2-1
V: TRBV20-1
CDR3: CSASRGGPYNEQFF

J: TRBJ2-5
V: TRBV20-1
CDR3: CSARGNSDPTQYF

J: TRBJ2-3
V: TRBV6-2/TRBV6-3
CDR3: CAGRLALTDTQYF

J: TRBJ2-1
V: TRBV5-1
CDR3: CASSPSGRDREGRNEQFF

J: TRBJ2-1
V: TRBV7-2
CDR3: CASLRPSQSYNEQFF

J: TRBJ1-2
V: TRBV5-1
CDR3: CASSPGEGNHGYTF

J: TRBJ1-2
V: TRBV6-6
CDR3: CASTEGVSSGYTF

J: TRBJ1-2
V: TRBV20-1
CDR3: CSASRPHYGYTF

J: TRBJ2-1
V: TRBV10-3
CDR3: CAISEPTSGGYNEQFF

J: TRBJ2-7
V: TRBV5-1
CDR3: CASSLSVSSYEQYF

J: TRBJ1-1
V: TRBV5-1
CDR3: CASSWTLGQFNTEAFF

J: TRBJ1-1
V: TRBV7-2
CDR3: CASSLGGGRSEAFF

J: TRBJ2-2
V: TRBV5-1
CDR3: CASNPGGGTGRNTGELFF

J: TRBJ1-2
V: TRBV12-3/TRBV12-4
CDR3: CASSPGRGVLYGYTF

J: TRBJ2-3
V: TRBV18
CDR3: CASSPPSASGGTDTQYF

J: TRBJ1-3
V: TRBV12-3/TRBV12-4
CDR3: CASSLNRVLSTIYF

J: TRBJ2-2
V: TRBV10-3
CDR3: CAISRDIATGELFF

J: TRBJ2-2
V: TRBV5-1
CDR3: CASTRGDVSPGELFF

J: TRBJ2-7
V: TRBV27
CDR3: CASSFFRDTRYEQYF

J: TRBJ1-2
V: TRBV5-1
CDR3: CASSMHLGQAYGYTF

J: TRBJ2-7
V: TRBV5-1
CDR3: CASRKTGTEQYF

J: TRBJ2-7
V: TRBV5-1
CDR3: CASRLLASGTTTSEQYF

J: TRBJ2-3
V: TRBV6-6
CDR3: CASEMGGRDTQYF

J: TRBJ2-6
V: TRBV20-1
CDR3: CSAIEFSGANVLTF

J: TRBJ1-6
V: TRBV6-5
CDR3: CASRGGQGKTAYNSPLHF

J: TRBJ2-2
V: TRBV9
CDR3: CASSVGRVSNTGELFF

J: TRBJ1-6
V: TRBV19
CDR3: CASRTGGGSPLHF

J: TRBJ2-3
V: TRBV28
CDR3: CASSLNQADTQYF

J: TRBJ2-5
V: TRBV5-1
CDR3: CASSPQTGGDAQYF

J: TRBJ2-7
V: TRBV5-1
CDR3: CASSLVASGKDEQYF

J: TRBJ1-2
V: TRBV19
CDR3: CASSKPGQNYGYTF

J: TRBJ2-7
V: TRBV6-1
CDR3: CASGGRGLYEQYF

J: TRBJ1-1
V: TRBV6-1
CDR3: CASPGQGVYPSAAFF

J: TRBJ2-7
V: TRBV29-1
CDR3: CSVGQAFSYEQYF

J: TRBJ1-2
V: TRBV20-1
CDR3: CSARDIYGYTF

J: TRBJ2-1
V: TRBV19
CDR3: CASSIGILVLNNEQFF

J: TRBJ1-1
V: TRBV29-1
CDR3: CSVEFSDSEGGF

J: TRBJ2-3
V: TRBV5-1
CDR3: CASSLSLQQTDTQYF

J: TRBJ2-2
V: TRBV24-1
CDR3: CATSLSGGTGELFF

J: TRBJ2-1
V: TRBV29-1
CDR3: CSVPRGNNEQFF

J: TRBJ1-1
V: TRBV6-5
CDR3: CASSSRRQSNTEAFF

J: TRBJ1-5
V: TRBV29-1
CDR3: CSVTDSSNQPQHF

J: TRBJ1-1
V: TRBV18
CDR3: CASSPQGGRTEAFF